Below, 18 T cell receptor beta chains from the same sample are listed, as sequenced in a study of long-term antiretroviral therapy in people with HIV. Survey-level resolution applied to immunoSEQ assay v3.0. TCRdb's copy holds only in-frame clones and misses some; the assay was immunoSEQ multiplex PCR. The data show 20,000 to 25,000 clones, with roughly 84% seen just once and roughly 6% held by the top ten. The sequencing here drew on unsorted PBMCs, taken 0.6 years after starting antiretroviral therapy. These receptors all come from a man in his sixties with HIV.

The rearrangement joins TRBV5-1 to TRBJ1-6; weak D call: TRBD1 (5 bases). The V end was cut by 3 bases, the J end by 9 bases, with 13 bases between. CDR1 and CDR2 (germline): SGHRS, YFSETQ. This CDR3 contains 14 residues. This chain's CDR3 is CASSSGTGGSPLHF. CDR3 nucleotides: TGCGCCAGCAGCTCTGGGACCGGCGGTTCACCCCTCCACTTT.

This chain links TRBV6-5 with TRBJ2-7, with D unresolved. V was shortened by 3 bases and J by 6 bases, with 15 bases between the two germline ends. The V gene's germline CDR1 is MNHEY and CDR2 SVGAGI. The CDR3 has 14 amino acids. The DNA for the CDR3 is TGTGCCAGCAGTTATAAGGGTCGAGTAGTCGAGCAGTACTTC. Amino acids: CASSYKGRVVEQYF.

This chain links TRBV9 with TRBJ2-3; D gene uncertain. The germline V and J ends were trimmed by 0 bases and 4 bases, with 12 bases remaining between them. Germline CDR1 and CDR2: SGDLS and YYNGEE. The CDR3 length is 15 residues. The CDR3 here is CASSVGGRWADTQYF. The CDR3, as DNA: TGTGCCAGCAGCGTAGGGGGTAGATGGGCAGATACGCAGTATTTT.

This rearrangement joins TRBV9 to TRBJ2-5; D might be TRBD2 (5 bases). Between the trimmed V and J ends, which lost 4 bases and 5 bases, there was a span of 9 bases. The germline gives CDR1 SGDLS, CDR2 YYNGEE. The CDR3 covers 12 residues. CDR3 DNA sequence: TGTGCCAGCAGCCGGGGAAGGGAGACCCAGTACTTC. Translated: CASSRGRETQYF. The complete variable domain, with remaining parts taken from reference TRBV9 and TRBJ2-5, reads DSGVTQTPKHLITATGQRVTLRCSPRSGDLSVYWYQQSLDQGLQFLIQYYNGEERAKGNILERFSAQQFPDLHSELNLSSLELGDSALYFCASSRGRETQYFGPGTRLLVL.

The chain links TRBV5-1 to TRBJ2-2; TRBD1 matches 9 bases. CDR1 is SGHRS and CDR2 is YFSETQ in the germline V gene. This CDR3 comprises 15 residues. V lost 4 bases and J lost 1; bases outside the gene matches: 2. DNA for the CDR3: TGCGCCAGCAGCAGGACAGGGGAGAACACCGGGGAGCTGTTTTTT. Translated: CASSRTGENTGELFF.

This clone was seen a few times. The chain is built from TRBV28 and TRBJ1-2; 12 bases are a match to TRBD1. J was trimmed by 0 bases and V by 3 bases; bases with no gene match: 8. Germline V gene sequence: CDR1 MDHEN, CDR2 SYDVKM. The CDR3 is made up of 18 amino acids. CDR3 in amino acids: CASSLGPGTGGSNYGYTF. CDR3 DNA: TGTGCCAGCAGTTTGGGCCCCGGGACAGGGGGCTCTAACTATGGCTACACCTTC.

The chain couples TRBV9 to TRBJ2-5, with TRBD2 identical over 10 bases. The CDR3 totals 17 residues. Germline CDR1 SGDLS, CDR2 YYNGEE. Trimming took 7 bases from V and 9 from J; bases not matched to a gene: 21. The CDR3 DNA reads TGTGCCAGCGGGAAGGAAATGGGGGGACTAGCGTCACTCCCCCAGTACTTC. This sequence encodes CASGKEMGGLASLPQYF.

The chain combines TRBV14 with TRBJ1-1; 9 bases are shared with TRBD1. Germline CDR1 and CDR2: SGHDN and FVKESK. The CDR3 is made up of 13 amino acids. After removal of 2 bases from V and 10 bases from J, the junction contained 5 bases not matched to a gene. In DNA form, the CDR3 reads TGTGCCAGCAGCCAACGGGACAGGGAGAGAGCTTTCTTT. Encoded protein: CASSQRDRERAFF.

The rearrangement uses TRBV7-9 and TRBJ2-5, with D perhaps being TRBD1 or TRBD2 (5 bases each). Trimming stripped 3 bases from V and 5 bases from J, with 10 bases between. The CDR3 covers 13 residues. Germline V gene sequence: CDR1 SEHNR, CDR2 FQNEAQ (reference sequence). CDR3 in amino acids: CASSLGVHETQYF. The CDR3 DNA reads TGTGCCAGCAGCTTGGGGGTTCATGAGACCCAGTACTTC.

V usage is TRBV5-4 and J usage is TRBJ1-6, with unresolved D. The CDR3 is 14 amino acids. Trimming pared 4 bases from V and 4 bases from J, leaving 9 bases between. Germline V gives CDR1 SGHNT, CDR2 YYREEE (reference sequence). CDR3 coding DNA: TGTGCCAGCAGCCAGCGGTCGTATAATTCACCCCTCCACTTT. Translating gives CASSQRSYNSPLHF.

The gene calls are TRBV19 and TRBJ1-3; unclear D gene. The CDR3 length is 16 residues. CDR1 is LNHDA, CDR2 SQIVND, per germline (reference sequence). Deletions cut 6 bases from V and 4 bases from J, with 19 bases between. The CDR3 coding sequence is TGTGCCAGTAGGACGGTCAATGGGGTGGTCGGAAACACCATATATTTT. It encodes CASRTVNGVVGNTIYF.

The chain joins TRBV18 to TRBJ2-7; 8 bases fit TRBD1. Germline trimming cut 3 bases from V and 5 bases from J; bases unmatched to any gene: 6. Germline CDR1 reads KGHSH; CDR2 reads LQKENI. The length of the CDR3 is 14 residues. CDR3 bases: TGTGCCAGCTCACCGTTCAGGGGGCTCGACGAGCAGTACTTC. Its translation is CASSPFRGLDEQYF.

CDR3 DNA sequence: TGTGCCAGCAGCTTGCGGGTCCTGGGAAACATTCAGTACTTC. Residues: CASSLRVLGNIQYF. This chain joins TRBV5-5 and TRBJ2-4; D uncertain. Germline loops: CDR1 SGHKS, CDR2 YYEKEE (reference sequence). Deletions cut 1 base from V and 6 bases from J, with 11 bases between. There are 14 residues in the CDR3.

The rearrangement uses TRBV11-2 and TRBJ1-1, with 7 bases that match TRBD1. CDR1 and CDR2 (germline): SGHAT, FQNNGV. The V and J ends lost 5 bases and 6 bases, in that order; junction bases with no gene match: 3. The length of the CDR3 is 12 residues. This CDR3 reads CASSVGTAEAFF. The CDR3 DNA is TGTGCCAGCAGCGTCGGGACAGCTGAAGCTTTCTTT.

This clone appeared a few times. The chain has TRBV11-2 and TRBJ1-5; TRBD1 is a possible D gene (5 bases). V lost 1 base and J lost 5, with 12 bases in between. The germline gives CDR1 SGHAT, CDR2 FQNNGV. The CDR3 consists of 15 residues. CDR3 region: CASSLGGREDQPQHF. The CDR3 region has the DNA TGTGCCAGCAGCTTAGGGGGCAGGGAAGATCAGCCCCAGCATTTT.

The V and J genes are TRBV6-5 and TRBJ2-5; D is unclear. Trimming took off 5 bases at V and 1 base at J, with 14 bases between the two ends. Germline CDR1 reads MNHEY; CDR2 reads SVGAGI. The CDR3 spans 15 residues. DNA of the CDR3: TGTGCCAGCAGTCTAACCCGGGCGCCCCAAGAGACCCAGTACTTC. Its protein is CASSLTRAPQETQYF.

The V gene is TRBV5-1, the J gene TRBJ2-5; D not certain. The CDR3 runs to 14 residues. CDR1 is SGHRS and CDR2 is YFSETQ in the germline V gene. V was pared by 4 bases and J by 1 base, with 11 bases between. Written as DNA, the CDR3 is TGCGCCAGCAGCGTCCAGGTACCCCAAGAGACCCAGTACTTC. Its protein is CASSVQVPQETQYF.

V and J are TRBV7-9 and TRBJ2-5; unclear D gene. The germline gives CDR1 SEHNR, CDR2 FQNEAQ (reference sequence). The germline V and J ends were trimmed by 0 bases and 5 bases, with 16 bases remaining between them. This CDR3 has 16 residues. DNA for the CDR3: TGTGCCAGCAGCTTAGCGCTATCCCTACCAGGCGAGACCCAGTACTTC. This encodes CASSLALSLPGETQYF.